Following are 31 T cell receptor beta chains from one sample sequenced in a study of metastatic and nonmetastatic thyroid tumors. MiXCR reprocessed the PCR reads for TCRdb. The sample includes 25,000 or so clones, approximately 15% of them seen just once. Patients underwent thyroid surgery, and none had received any treatment before it. Source material: blood. These receptors originate from a female donor with papillary thyroid cancer or a benign thyroid nodule (not recorded which). Some clones in this sample may be carry-over from other donors' samples.

This clone has a count of ten or more. One end of the junction varies from germline; a read error may be responsible. The chain has TRBV5-1 and TRBJ2-1, with D uncertain. This CDR3 is 13 amino acids long. Germline CDR1 reads SGHRS; CDR2 reads YFSETQ. As DNA, the CDR3 is TGCGCCAGCAGCTTGGGCTCCAACAATGAGCAGTTCTTC. This sequence encodes CASSLGSNNEQFF.

This clone was recorded many times. V usage is TRBV18 and J usage is TRBJ2-1, with 10 nucleotides matching TRBD2. This CDR3 is built from 21 residues. With 4 bases clipped from V and 5 bases from J, the junction kept 23 bases outside the gene matches. Germline V CDR1 and CDR2: KGHSH, LQKENI. The CDR3 protein is CASSRTPGWGSGRTEDNEQFF. The CDR3 nucleotides are TGTGCCAGCTCACGAACCCCTGGGTGGGGTAGCGGGAGGACAGAGGACAATGAGCAGTTCTTC.

V is TRBV28 and J is TRBJ1-1, with 7 positions matching TRBD1. CDR1 MDHEN and CDR2 SYDVKM come from the germline V gene. The V segment lost 5 bases and the J segment 5 bases; nucleotides outside the gene matches: 14. The CDR3 is made up of 16 amino acids. This CDR3 reads CASSPDPTGIGTEAFF. Here the CDR3 DNA reads TGTGCCAGCAGTCCCGATCCGACAGGGATTGGGACTGAAGCTTTCTTT.

This clone has at least ten counts. This sequence joins TRBV9 and TRBJ2-1; the match to TRBD2 covers 14 bases. This CDR3 contains 17 residues. V shed 0 bases, J shed 8 bases, and the junction held 7 bases outside the gene matches. The germline V gene encodes CDR1 SGDLS and CDR2 YYNGEE. The CDR3 nucleotides are TGTGCCAGCAGCGTAGCTCCCGGACTAGCGGGAGGTCATGAGCAGTTCTTC. Amino acids: CASSVAPGLAGGHEQFF.

The gene calls are TRBV10-2 and TRBJ1-5; possible D gene TRBD1, 6 bases. Trimming pared 7 bases from V and 4 bases from J, leaving 11 bases between. This CDR3 comprises 13 residues. Looked up from germline, CDR1 is WSHSY and CDR2 is SAAADI. The CDR3: CASTQGSNQPQHF. As DNA, the CDR3 is TGCGCCAGCACCCAGGGGAGTAATCAGCCCCAGCATTTT.

This clone appeared many times. V is TRBV20-1 and J is TRBJ2-2, with no clear D. The V and J ends lost 3 bases and 7 bases respectively, with 9 bases between them. The germline gives CDR1 DFQATT, CDR2 SNEGSKA (reference sequence). The CDR3 has 12 residues. The CDR3 loop reads CSARSGYGELFF. The CDR3 DNA reads TGCAGTGCTAGGTCTGGGTACGGGGAGCTGTTTTTT.

On this clone itself: Given a much more abundant clone one base away, this may be a read error. The chain employs TRBV27 and TRBJ2-7, with D unclear. The V gene lost 0 bases and the J gene lost 3 bases, with 12 bases spanning the gap. CDR1 and CDR2 from the germline V gene are MNHEY and SMNVEV (reference sequence). The CDR3 is 15 residues long. The CDR3 sequence: CASSLSTPSYYEQYF. The CDR3 bases are TGTGCCAGCAGTTTATCAACCCCGAGCTACTACGAGCAGTACTTC.

Many counts were recorded for this clone. V and J are TRBV4-2 and TRBJ2-1; 7 positions agree with TRBD1. Germline lookup yields CDR1 LGHNA and CDR2 YNFKEQ. CDR3 length: 19 amino acids. With V trimmed by 2 bases and J by 6 bases, 19 bases remained unmatched. The CDR3 nucleotides read TGTGCCAGCAGCCAACCGGACAGGAACTATCGTAGAGCCCTCAATGAGCAGTTCTTC. Protein product: CASSQPDRNYRRALNEQFF.

This clone has a handful of counts. This chain links TRBV28 with TRBJ2-7, with D unresolved. Germline V CDR1 and CDR2: MDHEN, SYDVKM. V shed 4 bases and J shed 3 bases, with 16 bases lying between them. The CDR3 loop spans 15 amino acids. The chain's CDR3 is CASSSSGIAFYEQYF. CDR3 nucleotide sequence: TGTGCCAGCAGTTCCTCCGGTATCGCTTTCTACGAGCAGTACTTC.

This clone is medium-sized in the sample. The V and J genes are TRBV28 and TRBJ1-1; the D gene is possibly TRBD1 (6 bases). Germline CDR1 is MDHEN and CDR2 is SYDVKM. Trimming stripped 1 base from V and 5 bases from J, with 11 bases between. The CDR3 runs to 14 residues. The CDR3 coding sequence is TGTGCCAGCAGTTTATCAACAGGGAAGACTGAAGCTTTCTTT. Its protein product is CASSLSTGKTEAFF.

The table lists this clone with many counts. The V call is TRBV11-2, the J call TRBJ2-3, with 9 positions matching TRBD2. Trimming at V came to 5 bases and at J to 0 bases, leaving 3 bases not matched to a gene. The CDR3 extends over 15 amino acids. From germline, CDR1 is SGHAT and CDR2 FQNNGV. The CDR3: CASSLTSGSTDTQYF. The CDR3 DNA reads as TGTGCCAGCAGCCTAACTAGCGGGAGCACAGATACGCAGTATTTT.

The V gene is TRBV9, the J gene TRBJ2-7; D might be TRBD2 (6 bases). Germline V lookup: CDR1 SGDLS, CDR2 YYNGEE. V was trimmed by 4 bases and J by 2 bases, leaving 13 bases between them. The CDR3 consists of 14 residues. DNA for the CDR3: TGTGCCAGCAGCTTAGCGGTTTTTCCCTACGAGCAGTACTTC. Translated: CASSLAVFPYEQYF. Variable domain in full (rest from reference TRBV9 and TRBJ2-7): DSGVTQTPKHLITATGQRVTLRCSPRSGDLSVYWYQQSLDQGLQFLIQYYNGEERAKGNILERFSAQQFPDLHSELNLSSLELGDSALYFCASSLAVFPYEQYFGPGTRLTVT.

The chain couples TRBV5-1 to TRBJ2-7, with 7 bases matching TRBD1. CDR3 length: 14 amino acids. V shed 4 bases and J 3 bases; nucleotides not matched to a gene: 7. Germline loops: CDR1 SGHRS, CDR2 YFSETQ. CDR3 protein: CASSVGTAGYEQYF. The CDR3 nucleotides read TGCGCCAGCAGCGTCGGGACAGCAGGCTACGAGCAGTACTTC.

V and J are TRBV6-1 and TRBJ2-1; either TRBD1 or TRBD2 may supply D (5 bases each). V gave up 3 bases and J gave up 1 base, with 10 bases separating them. Germline V lookup: CDR1 MNHNS, CDR2 SASEGT. The CDR3 consists of 15 residues. The CDR3 DNA follows: TGTGCCAGCAGTGACAGGGACGGATCCTACAATGAGCAGTTCTTC. This gives the protein CASSDRDGSYNEQFF.

The chain combines TRBV28 with TRBJ2-1, with 10 bases fitting TRBD2. The germline V gene encodes CDR1 MDHEN and CDR2 SYDVKM. This CDR3 comprises 17 residues. The V and J ends lost 7 bases and 3 bases, in that order; junction bases with no gene match: 12. The CDR3 DNA follows: TGTGCCAGCATTGCATCACCGGGACTAGCGTTCTACAATGAGCAGTTCTTC. Translating it yields CASIASPGLAFYNEQFF.

There are a few counts of this clone. Sequence at one end of the junction differs from germline and may be a read error. The chain couples TRBV12-3 or TRBV12-4 to TRBJ2-7; TRBD1 might be the D (5 bases). The CDR3 is 15 amino acids. This chain's CDR3 is CASSLPLPGKRSEDF. DNA of the CDR3: TGTGCCAGCAGTCTACCCCTCCCAGGGAAACGATCAGAGGACTTC.

This clone was detected ten times or more. V is TRBV30 and J is TRBJ1-4; TRBD1 agrees at 8 bases. The junction had 9 bases not matched to a gene; V was cut back by 1 base and J by 8 bases. Germline V gives CDR1 GTSNPN, CDR2 SVGIG (reference sequence). The CDR3 is 15 amino acids. The CDR3 DNA is TGTGCCTGGAGTGGCCATGACGGGACAGGAGAAAAACTGTTTTTT. Protein sequence: CAWSGHDGTGEKLFF.

In this sample, this clone turned up many times. The chain couples TRBV28 to TRBJ2-1, with D maybe TRBD1 (6 bases). Trimming cost V 4 bases and J 8 bases, with 12 bases left between them. The CDR3 covers 13 residues. Germline CDR1 is MDHEN and CDR2 is SYDVKM. CDR3: CASSSGQSDEQFF. CDR3 coding DNA: TGTGCCAGCAGTTCAGGACAGAGCGATGAGCAGTTCTTC. The whole variable domain, remainder taken from reference TRBV28 and TRBJ2-1, is DVKVTQSSRYLVKRTGEKVFLECVQDMDHENMFWYRQDPGLGLRLIYFSYDVKMKEKGDIPEGYSVSREKKERFSLILESASTNQTSMYLCASSSGQSDEQFFGPGTRLTVL.

This clone has at least ten counts. This rearrangement joins TRBV28 to TRBJ1-5, with D possibly being TRBD1 (5 bases). CDR3 size: 13 residues. Trimming took 7 bases from V and 11 from J, leaving 18 bases between them. Germline V gene sequence: CDR1 MDHEN, CDR2 SYDVKM. The CDR3 spells CASTPGTVLSQHF. The CDR3 DNA reads TGTGCCAGCACCCCCGGGACCGTCCTGTCCCAGCATTTT. The full variable domain, its missing parts supplied by reference TRBV28 and TRBJ1-5, is DVKVTQSSRYLVKRTGEKVFLECVQDMDHENMFWYRQDPGLGLRLIYFSYDVKMKEKGDIPEGYSVSREKKERFSLILESASTNQTSMYLCASTPGTVLSQHFGDGTRLSIL.

This clone appeared many times. At one boundary the junction diverges from the germline segment, which might be a read error. The CDR3 sequence: CASRLDSNYGHTF. DNA of the CDR3: TGTGCCAGCAGGCTCGACAGTAACTATGGCCACACCTTC. The chain carries TRBV6-1 and TRBJ1-2; weak D call: TRBD1 (5 bases). Germline CDR1 reads MNHNS; CDR2 reads SASEGT. The CDR3 runs 13 residues.

This clone was seen ten or more times. The V call is TRBV19, the J call TRBJ1-5; 7 nucleotides align to TRBD1. J lost 2 bases, V lost 3 bases, and 7 bases had no gene match. Germline CDR1 LNHDA, CDR2 SQIVND (reference sequence). The CDR3 is 16 residues long. CDR3 sequence (DNA): TGTGCCAGTAGTATGGACAGGCTATGGGGCAATCAGCCCCAGCATTTT. This sequence encodes CASSMDRLWGNQPQHF.

This clone was seen ten or more times. This sequence joins TRBV6-1 and TRBJ2-7; maybe TRBD2 (6 bases). V was clipped by 3 bases and J by 2 bases, with 14 bases between them. Germline CDR1 MNHNS, CDR2 SASEGT. This CDR3 region has 15 residues. CDR3 coding DNA: TGTGCCAGCAGTGATTCCGGGACTGCAACCTACGAGCAGTACTTC. Translated: CASSDSGTATYEQYF.

The rearrangement uses TRBV7-9 and TRBJ1-2; the D is unclear. Trimming pared 7 bases from V and 11 bases from J, leaving 26 bases between. This CDR3 comprises 15 residues. The germline V gene has CDR1 SEHNR and CDR2 FQNEAQ (reference sequence). CDR3 in DNA: TGTGCCAGCACAATACATGGATACTTTTCGGGCGGGTACACCTTC. It translates to CASTIHGYFSGGYTF.

This clone was detected many times. The chain couples TRBV7-8 to TRBJ2-7, with 8 bases that match TRBD2. J lost 6 bases, V lost 5 bases, and 12 bases had no gene match. The CDR3 length is 15 residues. The germline V gene has CDR1 SGHVS and CDR2 FQNEAQ. The chain's CDR3 is CASSAKAGVLVEQYF. The DNA for the CDR3 is TGTGCCAGCAGCGCAAAAGCGGGAGTCCTAGTCGAGCAGTACTTC.

V gene TRBV20-1 combines with J gene TRBJ2-1; 10 nucleotides line up with TRBD2. V lost 7 bases to trimming and J lost 4 bases; unmatched junction nucleotides: 10. CDR1 is DFQATT and CDR2 is SNEGSKA in the germline V gene (reference sequence). This CDR3 comprises 15 residues. In DNA form, the CDR3 reads TGCAGTGATTCTCCCTGGACTAGCGGTTACAATGAGCAGTTCTTC. Translation gives CSDSPWTSGYNEQFF.

This clone has a count of ten or more. The V call is TRBV6-1, the J call TRBJ1-5, with unresolved D. The CDR3 length is 15 residues. CDR1 and CDR2 (germline): MNHNS, SASEGT. The V end was cut by 1 base, the J end by 0 bases, with 7 bases between. The CDR3 bases are TGTGCCAGCAGTGAAGAGCAGCATAGCAATCAGCCCCAGCATTTT. Amino acids: CASSEEQHSNQPQHF.

Of note for this clone: One end of the junction does not line up with germline, which may come from a read error. The chain joins TRBV9 to TRBJ2-7, with D perhaps TRBD2 (5 bases). The V gene's germline CDR1 is SGDLS and CDR2 YYNGEE. The length of the CDR3 is 14 residues. In nucleotides, the CDR3 is TGCGCCAGCAGCGTATCGGTACTAGCCTACGAGCAGTACTTC. Translation gives CASSVSVLAYEQYF.

As concerns this clone: A read error may account for a junction end that differs from germline. The V call is TRBV5-1, the J call TRBJ2-7; unclear D gene. Germline CDR1 is SGHRS and CDR2 is YFSETQ. This CDR3 region has 12 residues. The CDR3 loop reads CASSFGQYEQCF. Written as DNA, the CDR3 is TGCGCCAGCAGCTTTGGTCAATACGAGCAGTGCTTC.

This clone was detected a few times. Written as DNA, the CDR3 is TGTGCCAGCCCGAGGGAGATTCGGGATGGCTACACCTTC. Encoded protein: CASPREIRDGYTF. The chain is built from TRBV6-1 and TRBJ1-2; D gene ambiguous. Germline CDR1 is MNHNS and CDR2 is SASEGT. The CDR3 covers 13 residues. Deletions cut 8 bases from V and 6 bases from J, with 16 bases between.

This clone showed up many times. The sample has other DNA sequences that encode this CDR3 too. The chain recombines TRBV6-5 with TRBJ1-5; 9 nucleotides agree with TRBD1. The germline V gene encodes CDR1 MNHEY and CDR2 SVGAGI. With 4 bases clipped from V and 7 bases from J, the junction kept 11 bases outside the gene matches. This CDR3 is 16 amino acids long. The DNA for the CDR3 is TGTGCCAGCAGTTCCATCGGGACAGGGAGGGGCCAGCCCCAGCATTTT. This translates into CASSSIGTGRGQPQHF.

This clone was counted ten times or more. The rearrangement uses TRBV11-3 and TRBJ1-1; D call uncertain. The length of the CDR3 is 14 residues. The V gene's germline CDR1 is SGHNT and CDR2 YENEEA. Trimming took 5 bases from V and 1 from J, leaving 11 bases between them. CDR3 nucleotide sequence: TGTGCCAGCAGCGGCCGGGTTACGAACACTGAAGCTTTCTTT. As protein: CASSGRVTNTEAFF.